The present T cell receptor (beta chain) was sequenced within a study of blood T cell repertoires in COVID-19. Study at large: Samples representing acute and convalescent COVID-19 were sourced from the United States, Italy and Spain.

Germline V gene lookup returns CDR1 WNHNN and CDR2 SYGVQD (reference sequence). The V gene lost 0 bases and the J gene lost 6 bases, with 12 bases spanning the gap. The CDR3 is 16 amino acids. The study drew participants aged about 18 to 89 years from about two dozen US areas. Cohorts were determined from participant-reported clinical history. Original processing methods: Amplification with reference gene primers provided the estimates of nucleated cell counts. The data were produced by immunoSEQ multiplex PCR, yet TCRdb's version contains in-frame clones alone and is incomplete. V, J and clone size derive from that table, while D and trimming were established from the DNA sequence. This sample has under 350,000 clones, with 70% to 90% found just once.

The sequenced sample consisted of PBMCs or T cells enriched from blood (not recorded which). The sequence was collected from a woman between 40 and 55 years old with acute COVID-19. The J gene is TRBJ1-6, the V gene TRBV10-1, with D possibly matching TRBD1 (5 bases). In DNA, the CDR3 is TGCGCCAGCAGTGAGTCGGGGGGGATTCTTAATTCACCCCTCCACTTT. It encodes CASSESGGILNSPLHF.